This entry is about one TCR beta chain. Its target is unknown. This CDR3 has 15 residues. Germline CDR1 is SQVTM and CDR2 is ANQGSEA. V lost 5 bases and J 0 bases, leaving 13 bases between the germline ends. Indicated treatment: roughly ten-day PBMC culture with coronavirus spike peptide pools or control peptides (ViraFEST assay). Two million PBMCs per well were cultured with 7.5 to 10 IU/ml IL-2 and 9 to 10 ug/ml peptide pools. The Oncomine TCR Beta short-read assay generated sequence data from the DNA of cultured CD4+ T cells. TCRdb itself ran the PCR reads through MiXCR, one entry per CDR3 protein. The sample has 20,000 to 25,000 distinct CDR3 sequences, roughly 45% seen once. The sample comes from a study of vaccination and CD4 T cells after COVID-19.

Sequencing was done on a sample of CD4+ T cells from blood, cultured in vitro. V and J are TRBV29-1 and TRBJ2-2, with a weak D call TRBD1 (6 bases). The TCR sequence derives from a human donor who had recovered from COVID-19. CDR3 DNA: TGCAGCGTTAGGACAGTCACTACGAACACCGGGGAGCTGTTTTTT. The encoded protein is CSVRTVTTNTGELFF.